The 27 T cell receptor delta chains presented below share a single source sample, sequenced in a study of Vδ1+ human thymocytes. The study, taken as a whole, reports: Highly polyclonal TRG and TRD repertoires with Gaussian CDR3 length distributions appeared in thymus.

Antigens of these TCRs are unknown. RNA was extracted from the cells and then reverse transcribed. CDR3 amplicons came from multiplex PCR with pooled V-gene forward and constant-region reverse primers. TCRdb reanalyzed the multiplex PCR reads using CATT. The profile shows 70,000 or so delta-chain clones, 30% to 45% of them singletons. The sequenced material came from Vdelta1+ gamma-delta thymocytes from the thymus. As to subset: FACS-sorted CD3+ TCRalphabeta- TCRVdelta1+ TCRVdelta2- thymocytes. The origin of the receptors is a boy less than two years old who had congenital heart surgery.

This chain links TRDV1 with TRDJ1; 11 bases line up with TRDD3. This CDR3 has 19 amino acids. The germline CDR1 and CDR2 sequences are TSWWSYY and QGS. V was pared by 3 bases and J by 4 bases, with 16 bases of the junction left unmatched. CDR3 region: CALGDLLLPSTGGYDKLIF. CDR3 bases: TGTGCTCTTGGGGATCTCCTCCTTCCCAGTACTGGGGGATACGATAAACTCATCTTT.

V gene TRDV1 combines with J gene TRDJ1; 11 bases are shared with TRDD3. CDR1 is TSWWSYY, CDR2 QGS, per germline. J was trimmed by 4 bases and V by 2 bases; bases with no gene match: 18. The CDR3 has 20 amino acids. The CDR3 sequence: CALGEWSLTWGILRFDKLIF. The DNA for the CDR3 is TGTGCTCTTGGGGAATGGTCGCTAACCTGGGGGATACTTAGATTCGATAAACTCATCTTT.

The J gene is TRDJ1, the V gene TRDV1; the match to TRDD3 covers 11 bases. V gave up 1 base and J gave up 2 bases; unmatched junction bases: 12. This CDR3 has 19 residues. Germline V gene sequence: CDR1 TSWWSYY, CDR2 QGS. The CDR3: CALGEPSLLGDMKTDKLIF. In nucleotides, the CDR3 is TGTGCTCTTGGGGAACCGTCCCTACTGGGGGATATGAAGACCGATAAACTCATCTTT.

This rearrangement joins TRDV1 to TRDJ1; D may match TRDD2 or TRDD3 (9 bases each). V gave up 1 base and J gave up 2 bases, with 32 bases separating them. CDR3 length: 22 amino acids. Germline V gene data show CDR1 as TSWWSYY and CDR2 as QGS. The CDR3 here is CALGEHYSLPTILGELTDKLIF. CDR3 DNA: TGTGCTCTTGGGGAACATTATTCCCTTCCTACGATACTGGGGGAGTTAACCGATAAACTCATCTTT.

This clone has a handful of counts. The chain has TRDV1 and TRDJ1; no clear D. Germline assignment: CDR1 TSWWSYY and CDR2 QGS. CDR3 length equals 15 residues. V dropped 4 bases and J dropped 0 bases, with 12 bases sitting between them. This CDR3 is CALGAPGSYTDKLIF. Here the CDR3 DNA reads TGTGCTCTTGGGGCCCCAGGATCGTACACCGATAAACTCATCTTT.

This clone was detected only a few times. This chain connects TRDV1 to TRDJ1; D possibly corresponds to TRDD3 (5 bases). The germline V gene has CDR1 TSWWSYY and CDR2 QGS. V lost 1 base to trimming and J lost 5 bases, with 23 bases between them. This CDR3 spans 18 amino acids. The CDR3 sequence: CALGEPSGIPTVLDKLIF. As DNA, the CDR3 is TGTGCTCTTGGGGAACCCTCCGGGATCCCCACGGTCTTGGATAAACTCATCTTT.

This clone was detected a few times. This sequence joins TRDV2 and TRDJ1; TRDD3 matches 10 bases. The CDR3 spans 18 residues. Trimming cost V 5 bases and J 0 bases; bases outside gene matches: 14. Looked up from germline, CDR1 is GEAIGNYY and CDR2 is EKD. CDR3 in amino acids: CACAVLGDHSLYTDKLIF. Here the CDR3 DNA reads TGTGCCTGTGCCGTACTGGGGGATCACTCGTTATACACCGATAAACTCATCTTT.

This clone showed up just a few times. The rearrangement joins TRDV1 to TRDJ1; TRDD3 might be the D (6 bases). V was shortened by 1 base and J by 0 bases, with 33 bases between the two germline ends. The CDR3 loop spans 23 amino acids. Looked up from germline, CDR1 is TSWWSYY and CDR2 is QGS. DNA for the CDR3: TGTGCTCTTGGGGAACGGTCCCTAAGTACGGGGGAGTGTGTCGACATGTACACCGATAAACTCATCTTT. This sequence encodes CALGERSLSTGECVDMYTDKLIF.

The chain joins TRDV2 to TRDJ1; TRDD3 matches 10 bases. The V gene's germline CDR1 is GEAIGNYY and CDR2 EKD. The CDR3 is 16 amino acids. Germline trimming cut 0 bases from V and 8 bases from J; bases unmatched to any gene: 11. The chain's CDR3 is CACDTLRGIRVNKLIF. As DNA, the CDR3 is TGTGCCTGTGACACCCTTAGGGGGATACGGGTCAACAAACTCATCTTT.

This clone showed up just a few times. J is TRDJ1 and V is TRDV1; no firm D call. Germline CDR1 is TSWWSYY and CDR2 is QGS. Between the trimmed V and J ends, which lost 5 bases and 0 bases, there was a span of 28 bases. The CDR3 covers 20 residues. This CDR3 reads CALGTSGGICLNRDTDKLIF. CDR3 nucleotide sequence: TGTGCTCTTGGGACGAGCGGCGGAATCTGCCTGAACCGAGACACCGATAAACTCATCTTT.

This clone occurred a few times. The gene calls are TRDV1 and TRDJ1, with D perhaps TRDD2 (7 bases). CDR3 length: 21 amino acids. The germline V gene has CDR1 TSWWSYY and CDR2 QGS. Trimming took off 1 base at V and 2 bases at J, with 29 bases between the two ends. As DNA, the CDR3 is TGTGCTCTTGGGGAACAGGAGTTCCTACAGCCAACTGGGTGGGGGACCGATAAACTCATCTTT. This translates into CALGEQEFLQPTGWGTDKLIF.

Only a few counts were recorded for this clone. This rearrangement joins TRDV1 to TRDJ1, with D perhaps matching TRDD2 or TRDD3 (5 bases each). V was trimmed by 3 bases and J by 0 bases, leaving 20 bases between them. The CDR3 covers 18 residues. Germline CDR1 reads TSWWSYY; CDR2 reads QGS. CDR3: CALGDPGPSGLHTDKLIF. CDR3 in DNA: TGTGCTCTTGGGGACCCCGGCCCTTCTGGGCTCCACACCGATAAACTCATCTTT.

This clone occurred a few times. The chain uses TRDV1 and TRDJ2, with TRDD3 matching 7 bases. V lost 1 base and J lost 0; bases outside the gene matches: 11. The CDR3 has 19 amino acids. Germline V lookup: CDR1 TSWWSYY, CDR2 QGS. The CDR3 loop reads CALGERQNLGGPLTAQLFF. CDR3 coding DNA: TGTGCTCTTGGGGAACGACAGAATCTGGGGGGACCTTTGACAGCACAACTCTTCTTT.

This clone has only a few counts. The chain carries TRDV1 and TRDJ1, with 8 bases lining up with TRDD3. J was trimmed by 0 bases and V by 3 bases; bases with no gene match: 24. This CDR3 contains 22 residues. CDR1 is TSWWSYY and CDR2 is QGS in the germline V gene. CDR3 DNA sequence: TGTGCTCTTGGGGATAATTCCTATCTCCCCTTTACTGGGGGTTCTTACACCGATAAACTCATCTTT. This translates into CALGDNSYLPFTGGSYTDKLIF.

In regard to this clone: Other DNA sequences in this sample translate to the same CDR3. V gene TRDV1 combines with J gene TRDJ1; 7 bases agree with TRDD3. The CDR3 is made up of 18 amino acids. Germline V gene sequence: CDR1 TSWWSYY, CDR2 QGS. V gave up 4 bases and J gave up 0 bases; unmatched junction bases: 14. CDR3 sequence: CALGAVLGIGPYTDKLIF. The CDR3 nucleotides are TGTGCTCTTGGGGCCGTACTGGGGATCGGCCCGTACACCGATAAACTCATCTTT.

The V gene is TRDV1, the J gene TRDJ1; 11 bases align to TRDD3. Germline values: CDR1 TSWWSYY, CDR2 QGS. V shed 4 bases and J 0 bases; nucleotides not matched to a gene: 16. CDR3 length equals 20 residues. CDR3 nucleotides: TGTGCTCTTGGGGTCCTAGGTCTGGGGGATACCAATTACCACACCGATAAACTCATCTTT. This codes for CALGVLGLGDTNYHTDKLIF.

This rearrangement joins TRDV1 to TRDJ1, with 9 bases lining up with TRDD3. CDR1 and CDR2 (germline): TSWWSYY, QGS. The ends lost 1 base at V and 4 bases at J; junction bases unmatched: 13. The CDR3 covers 18 residues. The CDR3 region is CALGEHGFPWGIIDKLIF. The CDR3 DNA reads TGTGCTCTTGGGGAACACGGGTTCCCCTGGGGGATTATCGATAAACTCATCTTT.

The chain recombines TRDV1 with TRDJ1, with 13 positions matching TRDD3. The germline V gene has CDR1 TSWWSYY and CDR2 QGS. The CDR3 consists of 21 residues. J lost 7 bases, V lost 1 base, and 21 bases had no gene match. DNA of the CDR3: TGTGCTCTTGGGGAACCGACCCAGGTTTCACCTACTGGGGGATACGCCGCTAAACTCATCTTT. It yields the protein CALGEPTQVSPTGGYAAKLIF.

The chain links TRDV1 to TRDJ1; D is ambiguous. V was pared by 1 base and J by 0 bases, with 33 bases between. CDR1 and CDR2 from the germline V gene are TSWWSYY and QGS. This CDR3 is 23 amino acids long. In DNA, the CDR3 is TGTGCTCTTGGGGAACGGAGGGCCCCCCAGATTAATGTACTCGGGAGTTACACCGATAAACTCATCTTT. The encoded protein is CALGERRAPQINVLGSYTDKLIF.

This chain links TRDV1 with TRDJ1, with 9 nucleotides matching TRDD3. Germline CDR1 is TSWWSYY and CDR2 is QGS. With 2 bases clipped from V and 0 bases from J, the junction kept 19 bases outside the gene matches. CDR3 length equals 21 residues. CDR3 sequence reads: CALGEISGLRLSGGYTDKLIF. CDR3 sequence (DNA): TGTGCTCTTGGGGAAATTTCGGGTCTAAGGCTGTCTGGGGGATACACCGATAAACTCATCTTT.

The chain combines TRDV1 with TRDJ1; TRDD3 aligns across 8 bases. The CDR3 loop spans 21 amino acids. Germline-derived CDR1 and CDR2 are TSWWSYY and QGS. Germline trimming cut 0 bases from V and 5 bases from J; bases unmatched to any gene: 23. The CDR3 DNA is TGTGCTCTTGGGGAACTGGGGGGTGCCTTAGCACTACTGGGGGCCAGAGATAAACTCATCTTT. It codes for CALGELGGALALLGARDKLIF.

This chain links TRDV1 with TRDJ1, with TRDD3 identical over 9 bases. With 2 bases clipped from V and 4 bases from J, the junction kept 29 bases outside the gene matches. The CDR3 is made up of 23 amino acids. From germline, CDR1 is TSWWSYY and CDR2 QGS. CDR3 residues: CALGEIGRLRPTGGKKRVDKLIF. CDR3 DNA: TGTGCTCTTGGGGAAATAGGGAGATTACGGCCGACTGGGGGAAAAAAACGGGTCGATAAACTCATCTTT.

In regard to this clone: In the same sample, other DNA sequences code for this CDR3. The chain couples TRDV1 to TRDJ1; weak D call: TRDD2 (5 bases). This CDR3 spans 17 amino acids. Germline V gives CDR1 TSWWSYY, CDR2 QGS. V lost 2 bases to trimming and J lost 1 base, with 17 bases between them. CDR3 nucleotides: TGTGCTCTTGGGGAATGTGGGCCTACAGGCGTCACCGATAAACTCATCTTT. Translated: CALGECGPTGVTDKLIF.

This chain joins TRDV1 and TRDJ1, with a weak D call TRDD3 (10 bases). This CDR3 contains 20 residues. The V gene's germline CDR1 is TSWWSYY and CDR2 QGS. Trimming took off 3 bases at V and 2 bases at J, with 28 bases between the two ends. CDR3 DNA sequence: TGTGCTCTTGGGGATCCTTCCTACGGGTTCCTACTGGGGGATACCGATAAACTCATCTTT. Translation gives CALGDPSYGFLLGDTDKLIF.

The chain carries TRDV1 and TRDJ1; 8 nucleotides align to TRDD3. Germline V gene data show CDR1 as TSWWSYY and CDR2 as QGS. V lost 3 bases and J lost 5; bases outside the gene matches: 14. This CDR3 spans 17 amino acids. CDR3 loop: CALGDNPPYWGADKLIF. CDR3 in DNA: TGTGCTCTTGGGGATAATCCCCCGTACTGGGGGGCTGATAAACTCATCTTT.

This clone was counted only a few times. The rearrangement uses TRDV1 and TRDJ1, with TRDD3 matching 10 bases. CDR1 and CDR2 from the germline V gene are TSWWSYY and QGS. This CDR3 has 20 residues. V was clipped by 0 bases and J by 3 bases; unmatched bases: 16. The CDR3 loop reads CALGELSPRTGGSRADKLIF. DNA for the CDR3: TGTGCTCTTGGGGAACTGAGTCCCCGTACTGGGGGATCACGGGCCGATAAACTCATCTTT.

The V call is TRDV1, the J call TRDJ1; 12 bases fit TRDD3. Germline CDR1 reads TSWWSYY; CDR2 reads QGS. The CDR3 has 21 amino acids. V lost 5 bases and J lost 1; bases outside the gene matches: 20. The CDR3 sequence: CALGSHSSFRTGGYCTDKLIF. CDR3 sequence (DNA): TGTGCTCTTGGGTCGCACTCTTCCTTTCGTACTGGGGGATACTGCACCGATAAACTCATCTTT.